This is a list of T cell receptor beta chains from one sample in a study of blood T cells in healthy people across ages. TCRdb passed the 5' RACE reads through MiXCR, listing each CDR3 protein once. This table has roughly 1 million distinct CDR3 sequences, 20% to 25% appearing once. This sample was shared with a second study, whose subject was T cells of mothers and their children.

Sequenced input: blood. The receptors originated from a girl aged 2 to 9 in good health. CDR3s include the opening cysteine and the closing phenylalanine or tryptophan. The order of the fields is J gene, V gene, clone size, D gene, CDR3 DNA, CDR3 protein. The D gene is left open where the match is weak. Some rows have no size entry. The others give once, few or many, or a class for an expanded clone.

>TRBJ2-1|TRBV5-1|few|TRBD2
TGCGCCAGCAGCCTGAGGGGAGGGTCGGGGTACTTATTCAATGAGCAGTTCTTC
CASSLRGGSGYLFNEQFF
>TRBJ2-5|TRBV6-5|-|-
TGTGCCAGCACTAACCAGGAGACCCAGTACTTC
CASTNQETQYF
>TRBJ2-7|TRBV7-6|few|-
TGTGCCAGCAGCTTGTTGGGATCGGAACGTTCCTACGAGCAGTACTTC
CASSLLGSERSYEQYF
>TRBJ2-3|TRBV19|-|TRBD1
TGTGCCAGTAGTATTGACAGGGAGGATACGCAGTATTTT
CASSIDREDTQYF
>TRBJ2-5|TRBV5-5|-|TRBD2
TGTGCCAGCAGCTTGGAACTAGCGCTCCAAGAGACCCAGTACTTC
CASSLELALQETQYF
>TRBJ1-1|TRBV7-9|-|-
TGTGCCAGCAGCCCAGTGGTGAACTTGAACACTGAAGCTTTCTTT
CASSPVVNLNTEAFF
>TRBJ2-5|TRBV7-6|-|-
TGTGCCAGCAGCTTAGCGGCAGGGCCGCAAGAGACCCAGTACTTC
CASSLAAGPQETQYF
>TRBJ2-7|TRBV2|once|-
TGTGCCAGCAGTGCCTCTACCCCAGGGAGGTGGCAGTACTTC
CASSASTPGRWQYF
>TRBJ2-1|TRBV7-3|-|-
TGTGCCAGCAGTCTGAACCCTGGGAGTTACAATGAGCAGTTCTTC
CASSLNPGSYNEQFF
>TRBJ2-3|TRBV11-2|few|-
TGTGCCAGCAGCTTAGTGGTATCGTCTTCAGATACGCAGTATTTT
CASSLVVSSSDTQYF
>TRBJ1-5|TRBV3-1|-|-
TGTGCCAGCAGCCAGTGGGGGGCTCGACAGCCCCAGCATTTT
CASSQWGARQPQHF
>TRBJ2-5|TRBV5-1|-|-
TGCGCCAGCAGCTTGTTAGGTCGGGACCAAGAGACCCAGTACTTC
CASSLLGRDQETQYF
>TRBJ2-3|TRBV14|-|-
TGTGCCAGCAGCCACGGACAGTCCCTCACAGATACGCAGTATTTT
CASSHGQSLTDTQYF
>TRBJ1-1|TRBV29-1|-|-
TGCAGCGTTGCACGGAATCGGGGGGACCTGAACACTGAAGCTTTCTTT
CSVARNRGDLNTEAFF
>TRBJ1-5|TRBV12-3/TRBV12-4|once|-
TGTGCCAGCAATTCCAGGGAACGGCAGCCCCAGCATTTT
CASNSRERQPQHF
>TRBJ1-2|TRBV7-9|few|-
TGTGCCAGCAGCTTAGCAAGAGCCTATGGCTACACCTTC
CASSLARAYGYTF
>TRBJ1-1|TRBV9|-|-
TGTGCCAGCAGCATATCTCGGGGGTTAGAGTTTGGGACTGAAGCTTTCTTT
CASSISRGLEFGTEAFF
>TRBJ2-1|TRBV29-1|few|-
TGCAGCGTAACGGGGCTAGTCAGTCGCAATGAGCAGTTCTTC
CSVTGLVSRNEQFF
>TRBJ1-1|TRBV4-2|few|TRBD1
TGTGCCAGCAGCCAAGACACGAATCAGGGGGCCGCTGAAGCTTTCTTT
CASSQDTNQGAAEAFF
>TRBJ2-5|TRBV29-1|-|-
TGCAGCGTTGCTGAGGCCCAAGAGACCCAGTACTTC
CSVAEAQETQYF
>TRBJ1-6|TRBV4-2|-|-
TGTGCCAGCAGCTTCGGGCAGGGGCGCGGTTCACCCCTCCACTTT
CASSFGQGRGSPLHF
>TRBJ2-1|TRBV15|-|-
TGTGCCACAGGGGGGGACAGCTCCTACAATGAGCAGTTCTTC
CATGGDSSYNEQFF
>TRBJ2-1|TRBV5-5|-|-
TGTGCCAGCAGCTGGAGTGGGGAGCAGTTCTTC
CASSWSGEQFF
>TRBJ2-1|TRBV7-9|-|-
TGTGCCAGCAGCTTACGTACACTTTACAATGAGCAGTTCTTC
CASSLRTLYNEQFF
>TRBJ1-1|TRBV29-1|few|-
TGCAGCGCCGCCGGGACCGAGATGGGAACTGAAGCTTTCTTT
CSAAGTEMGTEAFF
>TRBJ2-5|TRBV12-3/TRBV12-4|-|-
TGTGCCAGCAGTGCATACCGGGACTCTAAAATTGTCCAGTACTTC
CASSAYRDSKIVQYF
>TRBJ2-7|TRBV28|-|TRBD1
TGTGCCAGCAATTTCGGACAGGGGGCTCACGAGCAGTACTTC
CASNFGQGAHEQYF
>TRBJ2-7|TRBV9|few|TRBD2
TGTGCCAGCAGCGTAGAAAAGGTAGCGGGGCTCAACGAGCAGTACTTC
CASSVEKVAGLNEQYF
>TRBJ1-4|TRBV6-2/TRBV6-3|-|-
TGTGCCAGCAGTTATCCCGGAAAACTGTTTTTT
CASSYPGKLFF
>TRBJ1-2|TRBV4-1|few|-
TGCGCCAGCAGCCAAGTTTACAGCGTCTATGGCTACACCTTC
CASSQVYSVYGYTF
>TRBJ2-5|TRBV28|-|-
TGTGCCAGCAGCCCCCTGATGCGGCTAGCAGGAGAGACCCAGTACTTC
CASSPLMRLAGETQYF
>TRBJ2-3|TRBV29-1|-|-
TGCAGCGTTGGAGTGCCAGATACGCAGTATTTT
CSVGVPDTQYF
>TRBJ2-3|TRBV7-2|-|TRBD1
TGTGCCAGCAGCATAGGGGGCCCATGGGGCACAGATACGCAGTATTTT
CASSIGGPWGTDTQYF
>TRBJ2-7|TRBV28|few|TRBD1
TGTGCCAGCAGTCCTGCGGGACAGGCTTACGAGCAGTACTTC
CASSPAGQAYEQYF
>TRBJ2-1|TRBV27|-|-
TGTGCCAGCAACCCTCGGGGGAGTGAGCAGTTCTTC
CASNPRGSEQFF
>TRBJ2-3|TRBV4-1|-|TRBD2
TGCGCCAGCAGCCAAATGCGCGGGGGGACAGATACGCAGTATTTT
CASSQMRGGTDTQYF
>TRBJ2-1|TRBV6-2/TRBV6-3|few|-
TGTGCCAGCAGTTACTCGAACAATGAGCAGTTCTTC
CASSYSNNEQFF
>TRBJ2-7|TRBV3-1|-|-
TGTGCCAGCAGCCAAGACCGAACGGGAATAGTCCCCAGGGAGCAGTACTTC
CASSQDRTGIVPREQYF
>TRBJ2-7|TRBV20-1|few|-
TGCAGTGCTAGAGAATCAGCCAGGTACGAGCAGTACTTC
CSARESARYEQYF
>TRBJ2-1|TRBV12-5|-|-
TGTGCTAGTGGTTTGACAGGTAGCTCCTACAATGAGCAGTTCTTC
CASGLTGSSYNEQFF
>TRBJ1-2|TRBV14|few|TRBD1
TGTGCCAGCAGCCAAGATCGGGACAGGCGTTTCCCATGGGGCTACACCTTC
CASSQDRDRRFPWGYTF
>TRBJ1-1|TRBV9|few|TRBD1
TGTGCCAGCAGCGTACTGGACAGGGGCAGCACTGAAGCTTTCTTT
CASSVLDRGSTEAFF
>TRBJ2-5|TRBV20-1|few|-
TGCAGTGCGGGGGACCCTGGGCGGACCCAGTACTTC
CSAGDPGRTQYF